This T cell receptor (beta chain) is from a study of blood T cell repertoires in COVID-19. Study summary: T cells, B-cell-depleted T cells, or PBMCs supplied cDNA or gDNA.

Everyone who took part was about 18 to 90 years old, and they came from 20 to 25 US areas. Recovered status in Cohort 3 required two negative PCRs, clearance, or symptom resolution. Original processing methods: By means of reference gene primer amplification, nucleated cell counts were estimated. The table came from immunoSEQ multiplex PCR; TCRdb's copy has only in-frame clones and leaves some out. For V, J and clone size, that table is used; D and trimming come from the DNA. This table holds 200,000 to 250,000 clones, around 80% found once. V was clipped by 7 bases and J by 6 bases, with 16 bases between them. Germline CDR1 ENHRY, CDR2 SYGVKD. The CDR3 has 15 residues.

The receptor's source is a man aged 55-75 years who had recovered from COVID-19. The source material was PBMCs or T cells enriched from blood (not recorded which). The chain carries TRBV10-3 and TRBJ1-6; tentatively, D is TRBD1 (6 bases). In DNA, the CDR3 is TGTGCCATCAAGGGTTCAGGGGAGGGTAATTCACCCCTCCACTTT. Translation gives CAIKGSGEGNSPLHF.